The 3 T cell receptor beta chains below were found in one sample sequenced in a study of shared clonotypes between healthy human individuals (dated by TCRdb to 2018 to 2020). The library relied on the immunoSEQ multiplex PCR assay. The immuneACCESS repertoire file appears here via TCRdb, limited to in-frame rearrangements. These files lack a portion of the clones; in checked studies, under half of the deficit traces to unresolved V genes, and the cause of the others is not known. Here the sample has about 2.3 million clones; about 90% occur a single time. Jointly, the top ten make up around 0.4% of the sample. Sequencing was done on a sample of naive CD4+ T cells from PBMCs. The label giving this sample's cell subset or site can be read as: CD45RA+ positively selected. The origin of the receptors is a man younger than 30 in good health. Some clones in this sample may be carry-over from other donors' samples.

This rearrangement joins TRBV6-1 to TRBJ2-3, with 9 bases fitting TRBD2. The V gene end was trimmed by 9 bases and the J gene end by 3 bases; junction bases not matched to a gene: 10. The germline V gene encodes CDR1 MNHNS and CDR2 SASEGT. This CDR3 has 15 amino acids. The CDR3: CASRPGTSRTDTQYF. DNA of the CDR3: TGTGCCAGTAGACCCGGGACTAGCAGGACAGATACGCAGTATTTT.

The CDR3 DNA reads as TGTGCCAGCAGCCGACGCAGGGGTCGGACTTCCTACGAGCAGTACTTC. Its protein is CASSRRRGRTSYEQYF. The chain is built from TRBV13 and TRBJ2-7; tentatively, D is TRBD1 (6 bases). The V end was cut by 5 bases, the J end by 1 base, with 18 bases between. This CDR3 has 16 amino acids. Germline-derived CDR1 and CDR2 are PRHDT and FYEKMQ (reference sequence).

This clone was observed a single time. This chain links TRBV29-1 with TRBJ1-2; D gene ambiguous. Germline V gene data show CDR1 as SQVTM and CDR2 as ANQGSEA. The CDR3 runs 11 residues. V dropped 8 bases and J dropped 6 bases, with 13 bases sitting between them. The CDR3 region has the DNA TGCAGCACCGGCGGGCAGGATGGCTACACCTTC. Translated, it gives CSTGGQDGYTF. The variable domain in full, with the rest retrieved from reference TRBV29-1 and TRBJ1-2, is SAVISQKPSRDICQRGTSLTIQCQVDSQVTMMFWYRQQPGQSLTLIATANQGSEATYESGFVIDKFPISRPNLTFSTLTVSNMSPEDSSIYLCSTGGQDGYTFGSGTRLTVV.